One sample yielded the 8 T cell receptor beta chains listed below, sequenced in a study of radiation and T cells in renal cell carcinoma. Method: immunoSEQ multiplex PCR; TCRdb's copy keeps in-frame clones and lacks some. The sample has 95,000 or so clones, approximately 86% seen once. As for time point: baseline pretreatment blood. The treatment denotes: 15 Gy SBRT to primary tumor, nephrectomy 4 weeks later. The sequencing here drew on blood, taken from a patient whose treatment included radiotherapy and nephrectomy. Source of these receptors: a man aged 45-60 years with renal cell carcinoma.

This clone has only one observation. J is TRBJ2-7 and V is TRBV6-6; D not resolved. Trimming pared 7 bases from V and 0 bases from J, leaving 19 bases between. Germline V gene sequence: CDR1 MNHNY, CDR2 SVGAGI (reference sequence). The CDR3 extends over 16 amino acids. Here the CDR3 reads CASTPSSRASSYEQYF. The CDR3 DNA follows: TGTGCCAGCACCCCCTCTTCCCGGGCCAGCTCCTACGAGCAGTACTTC.

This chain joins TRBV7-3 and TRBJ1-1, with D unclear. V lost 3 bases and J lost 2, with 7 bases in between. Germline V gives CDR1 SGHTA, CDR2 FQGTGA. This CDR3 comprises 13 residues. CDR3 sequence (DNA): TGTGCCAGCAGCTTTTTAAGTAACACTGAAGCTTTCTTT. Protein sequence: CASSFLSNTEAFF.

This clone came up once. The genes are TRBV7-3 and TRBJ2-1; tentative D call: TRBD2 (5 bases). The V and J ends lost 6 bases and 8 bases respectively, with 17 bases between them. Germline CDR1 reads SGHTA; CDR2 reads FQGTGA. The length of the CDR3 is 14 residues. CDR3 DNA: TGTGCCAGCAGTTTGAATCGGATCGGGGATGAGCAGTTCTTC. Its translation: CASSLNRIGDEQFF.

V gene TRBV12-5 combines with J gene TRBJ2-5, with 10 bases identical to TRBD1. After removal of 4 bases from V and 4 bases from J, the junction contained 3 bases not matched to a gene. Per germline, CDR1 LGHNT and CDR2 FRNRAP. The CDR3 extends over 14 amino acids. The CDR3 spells CASGSGQGVETQYF. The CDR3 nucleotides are TGTGCTAGTGGTTCCGGACAGGGGGTAGAGACCCAGTACTTC. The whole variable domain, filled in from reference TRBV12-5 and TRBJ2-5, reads DARVTQTPRHKVTEMGQEVTMRCQPILGHNTVFWYRQTMMQGLELLAYFRNRAPLDDSGMPKDRFSAEMPDATLATLKIQPSEPRDSAVYFCASGSGQGVETQYFGPGTRLLVL.

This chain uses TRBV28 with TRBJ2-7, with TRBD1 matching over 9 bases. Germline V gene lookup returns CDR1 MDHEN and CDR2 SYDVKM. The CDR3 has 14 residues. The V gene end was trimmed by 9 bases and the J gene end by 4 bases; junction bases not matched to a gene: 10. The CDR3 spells CASNSGTGFYEQYF. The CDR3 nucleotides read TGTGCCAGTAATTCCGGGACAGGGTTTTACGAGCAGTACTTC.

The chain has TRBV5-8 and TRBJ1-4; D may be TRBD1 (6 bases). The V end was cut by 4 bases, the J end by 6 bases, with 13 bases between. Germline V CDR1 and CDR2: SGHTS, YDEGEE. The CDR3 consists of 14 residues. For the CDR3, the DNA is TGTGCCAGCAGCAAACCAGGGGCCTATGAAAAACTGTTTTTT. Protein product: CASSKPGAYEKLFF.

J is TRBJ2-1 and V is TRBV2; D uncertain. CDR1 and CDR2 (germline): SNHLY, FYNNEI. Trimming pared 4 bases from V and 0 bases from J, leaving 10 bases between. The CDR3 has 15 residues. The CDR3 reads CASSAFENSYNEQFF. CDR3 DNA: TGTGCCAGCAGTGCCTTCGAGAACTCCTACAATGAGCAGTTCTTC. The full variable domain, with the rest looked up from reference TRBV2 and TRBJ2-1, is EPEVTQTPSHQVTQMGQEVILRCVPISNHLYFYWYRQILGQKVEFLVSFYNNEISEKSEIFDDQFSVERPDGSNFTLKIRSTKLEDSAMYFCASSAFENSYNEQFFGPGTRLTVL.

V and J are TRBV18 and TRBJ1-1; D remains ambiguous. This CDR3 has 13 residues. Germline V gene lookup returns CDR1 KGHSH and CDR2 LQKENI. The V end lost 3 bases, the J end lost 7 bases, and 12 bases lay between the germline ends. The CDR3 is CASSPGSANEAFF. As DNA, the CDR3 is TGTGCCAGCTCACCTGGGTCAGCCAATGAAGCTTTCTTT.